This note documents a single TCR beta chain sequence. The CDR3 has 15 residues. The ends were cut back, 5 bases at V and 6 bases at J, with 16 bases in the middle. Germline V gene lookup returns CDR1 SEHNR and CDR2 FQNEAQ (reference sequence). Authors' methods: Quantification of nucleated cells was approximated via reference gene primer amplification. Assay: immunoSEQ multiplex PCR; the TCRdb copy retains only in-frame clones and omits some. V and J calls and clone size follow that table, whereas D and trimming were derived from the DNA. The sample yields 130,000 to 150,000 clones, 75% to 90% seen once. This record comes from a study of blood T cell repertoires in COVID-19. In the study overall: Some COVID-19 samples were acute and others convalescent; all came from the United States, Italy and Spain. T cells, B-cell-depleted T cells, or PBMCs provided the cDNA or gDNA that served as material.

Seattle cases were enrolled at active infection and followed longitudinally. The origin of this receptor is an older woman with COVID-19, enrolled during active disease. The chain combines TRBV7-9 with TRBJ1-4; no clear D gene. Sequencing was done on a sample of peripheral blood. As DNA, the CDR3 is TGTGCCAGCAGCAACGAAGACTCCCCGCATGAAAAACTGTTTTTT. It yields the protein CASSNEDSPHEKLFF.